A single sample is the source of the 4 T cell receptor beta chains below, sequenced in a study of cytomegalovirus exposure and HLA in healthy donors. The PCR ran on 60 Vbeta and 13 Jbeta primers. Repertoires were generated with immunoSEQ multiplex PCR, while TCRdb's copy carries only in-frame clones and drops some. This sample's table reports tens of thousands of clones. The source material was PBMCs. All receptors derive from a man aged 40-55 years in good health and CMV-seropositive.

This sequence joins TRBV6-5 and TRBJ2-7; no clear D gene. This CDR3 has 14 residues. The germline V and J ends were trimmed by 4 bases and 5 bases, with 15 bases remaining between them. Germline CDR1 is MNHEY and CDR2 is SVGAGI. CDR3 DNA: TGTGCCAGCAGTTTCCGACTCCAATGGGACGAGCAGTACTTC. This sequence encodes CASSFRLQWDEQYF.

The rearrangement links TRBV19 to TRBJ2-3; TRBD2 matches 12 bases. The CDR3 has 17 residues. Germline CDR1 and CDR2: LNHDA and SQIVND (reference sequence). V lost 7 bases to trimming and J lost 1 base; unmatched junction nucleotides: 9. The CDR3 coding sequence is TGTGCCAGTACCCGGACTAGCGGGGCGCGAGGCACAGATACGCAGTATTTT. Amino acids: CASTRTSGARGTDTQYF.

V gene TRBV6-1 combines with J gene TRBJ2-5; 9 nucleotides line up with TRBD1. The DNA end is a closer match to TRBJ2-7, so the J assignment may be wrong. This CDR3 contains 14 residues. The germline V gene has CDR1 MNHNS and CDR2 SASEGT. CDR3 sequence: CASIPGTGNHEQYF. CDR3 DNA sequence: TGTGCCAGCATCCCCGGGACAGGGAACCACGAGCAGTACTTC.

The chain employs TRBV4-2 and TRBJ1-2, with TRBD1 identical over 7 bases. With V trimmed by 1 base and J by 2 bases, 4 bases remained unmatched. CDR3 length: 15 amino acids. Germline assignment: CDR1 LGHNA and CDR2 YNFKEQ. The DNA for the CDR3 is TGTGCCAGCAGCCAAGTTCCACAGGGGAACTATGGCTACACCTTC. Protein sequence: CASSQVPQGNYGYTF.